Listed here are 10 T cell receptor beta chains from one sample, sequenced in a study of blood T cells in healthy people across ages. For the second PCR, which ran for roughly 6 to 11 cycles, a sample-barcoded 5' primer and a J-beta primer mix were used. Using its own MiXCR run on the 5' RACE reads, TCRdb lists one record per CDR3 protein. The sample yields over 600,000 distinct CDR3 sequences, under 25% seen once. Sequenced material: blood. These receptor sequences come from a man in his 70s in good health.

This clonotype was seen only a few times. The J gene is TRBJ2-5, the V gene TRBV3-1, with D possibly matching TRBD2 (5 bases). The J call may be wrong; the DNA end is better matched by TRBJ2-7. CDR1 LGHDT and CDR2 YNNKEL come from the germline V gene (reference sequence). The CDR3 runs 15 residues. The CDR3 nucleotides read TGTGCCAGCAGCCAAGGCCGGACGGAGGTTGGCGAGCAGTACTTC. Its protein is CASSQGRTEVGEQYF.

The chain joins TRBV9 to TRBJ2-2, with TRBD2 identical over 8 bases. Looked up from germline, CDR1 is SGDLS and CDR2 is YYNGEE. The CDR3 has 16 residues. Germline trimming cut 4 bases from V and 6 bases from J; bases unmatched to any gene: 11. The CDR3 DNA reads as TGTGCCAGCAGCCCTCATTCGGGGGGGGAGGCCGGGGAGCTGTTTTTT. Amino acids: CASSPHSGGEAGELFF.

This clonotype was recorded a few times. V gene TRBV28 combines with J gene TRBJ2-7; D remains unclear. Germline CDR1 is MDHEN and CDR2 is SYDVKM. Trimming pared 3 bases from V and 3 bases from J, leaving 15 bases between. The CDR3 covers 15 residues. In nucleotides, the CDR3 is TGTGCCAGCAGTTTTGGTCGTTTGGGGAACTACGAGCAGTACTTC. Amino acid sequence: CASSFGRLGNYEQYF.

The chain couples TRBV5-1 to TRBJ2-6, with D unresolved. Germline lookup yields CDR1 SGHRS and CDR2 YFSETQ. V was clipped by 1 base and J by 3 bases, with 11 bases between them. CDR3 size: 16 residues. The CDR3 region is CASSLLAGLGANVLTF. In DNA form, the CDR3 reads TGCGCCAGCAGCTTGTTGGCAGGCCTTGGGGCCAACGTCCTGACTTTC.

This clonotype occurred a few times. The chain employs TRBV7-9 and TRBJ1-4; TRBD1 matches 7 bases. Per germline, CDR1 SEHNR and CDR2 FQNEAQ (reference sequence). The V segment lost 3 bases and the J segment 5 bases; nucleotides outside the gene matches: 6. The CDR3 has 15 amino acids. CDR3 amino acids: CASSLGRGQNEKLFF. In nucleotides, the CDR3 is TGTGCCAGCAGCTTGGGCAGGGGACAGAATGAAAAACTGTTTTTT.

This clonotype turned up a few times. An end of the junction does not agree with germline; a read error may underlie this. The chain is built from TRBV12-3 or TRBV12-4 and TRBJ1-3; D is unresolved. The CDR3 totals 15 residues. The DNA for the CDR3 is TGTGCCGGCAGTTTAGGTTACGTCTCTGGAAACACCATATATTTT. Protein: CAGSLGYVSGNTIYF.

This clonotype was counted a few times. The V call is TRBV7-2, the J call TRBJ2-5, with unresolved D. The J call is uncertain, as TRBJ2-1 better fits the DNA end. The germline CDR1 and CDR2 sequences are SGHTA and FQGNSA. There are 11 residues in the CDR3. The CDR3 coding sequence is TGTGCCAGCAGCCGACTCAATGAGCAGTTCTTC. This encodes CASSRLNEQFF.

There are a few counts of this clonotype. This rearrangement joins TRBV3-1 to TRBJ2-5; D gene uncertain. TRBJ2-7 matches the DNA end more closely, so the J call is doubtful. Germline CDR1 and CDR2: LGHDT and YNNKEL (reference sequence). The CDR3 consists of 12 residues. The CDR3 here is CASSQEFYEQYF. CDR3 bases: TGTGCCAGCAGCCAAGAGTTCTACGAGCAGTACTTC.

This clonotype was counted between two and nine times. The rearrangement joins TRBV28 to TRBJ2-7, with 12 bases matching TRBD2. V was pared by 4 bases and J by 0 bases, with 13 bases of the junction left unmatched. This CDR3 comprises 19 residues. The germline gives CDR1 MDHEN, CDR2 SYDVKM. The CDR3 nucleotides read TGTGCCAGCAGTTCTGCGGGACTAGCGGGCAGCTCAAGCTCCTACGAGCAGTACTTC. Its translation is CASSSAGLAGSSSSYEQYF.

The rearrangement links TRBV7-9 to TRBJ2-5; D might be TRBD2 (5 bases). Looked up from germline, CDR1 is SEHNR and CDR2 is FQNEAQ (reference sequence). The V and J ends lost 5 bases and 4 bases respectively, with 17 bases between them. The CDR3 has 15 amino acids. The CDR3 here is CASSPSGVETETQYF. The CDR3 nucleotides read TGTGCCAGCAGCCCGTCCGGGGTGGAGACAGAGACCCAGTACTTC.